These 26 T cell receptor beta chains were sequenced from one sample in a study of cytotoxic CD8 clonotypes in ibrutinib-treated CLL. The repertoire was sequenced with immunoSEQ multiplex PCR; TCRdb's copy has only in-frame clones and lacks some. Among some 140,000 clones listed, around 80% were seen once. The sample in question was PBMCs, obtained after 24 months of ibrutinib treatment. The source is a human donor with chronic lymphocytic leukemia.

V usage is TRBV2 and J usage is TRBJ2-7; TRBD1 agrees at 9 bases. Germline V gene data show CDR1 as SNHLY and CDR2 as FYNNEI. J lost 6 bases, V lost 7 bases, and 4 bases had no gene match. This CDR3 has 12 amino acids. Written as DNA, the CDR3 is TGTGCCAGCACCGGGACAGGGTTCGAGCAGTACTTC. Translation gives CASTGTGFEQYF.

This clone was counted between two and nine times. V gene TRBV6-5 combines with J gene TRBJ1-5, with D possibly being TRBD1 (6 bases). Germline V gene lookup returns CDR1 MNHEY and CDR2 SVGAGI. The germline V and J ends were trimmed by 2 bases and 2 bases, with 10 bases remaining between them. The CDR3 length is 15 residues. CDR3 amino acids: CASSYREGGNQPQHF. CDR3 DNA: TGTGCCAGCAGTTACAGGGAGGGGGGCAATCAGCCCCAGCATTTT.

This chain uses TRBV2 with TRBJ1-5; 8 nucleotides line up with TRBD1. Trimming removed 8 bases from V and 4 bases from J; junction bases left unmatched: 4. The CDR3 has 13 amino acids. From germline, CDR1 is SNHLY and CDR2 FYNNEI. CDR3 in DNA: TGTGCCAGCTTGGGACAGGCTAATCAGCCCCAGCATTTT. Protein: CASLGQANQPQHF.

The chain joins TRBV2 to TRBJ1-5, with a weak D call TRBD1 (5 bases). The V end was cut by 6 bases, the J end by 5 bases, with 14 bases between. The CDR3 is made up of 14 amino acids. Germline CDR1 reads SNHLY; CDR2 reads FYNNEI. The CDR3 protein is CASRGTGGDQPQHF. In DNA form, the CDR3 reads TGTGCCAGCAGGGGGACTGGGGGGGATCAGCCCCAGCATTTT. The complete variable domain, with remaining parts taken from reference TRBV2 and TRBJ1-5, reads EPEVTQTPSHQVTQMGQEVILRCVPISNHLYFYWYRQILGQKVEFLVSFYNNEISEKSEIFDDQFSVERPDGSNFTLKIRSTKLEDSAMYFCASRGTGGDQPQHFGDGTRLSIL.

This chain joins TRBV11-2 and TRBJ1-1, with a possible D match to TRBD1 (5 bases). The CDR3 has 16 amino acids. V shed 1 base and J shed 8 bases, with 20 bases lying between them. Germline loops: CDR1 SGHAT, CDR2 FQNNGV. The CDR3 loop is CASSLVLPPGSMEAFF. In DNA, the CDR3 is TGTGCCAGCAGCTTAGTATTGCCACCAGGGTCAATGGAAGCTTTCTTT. Full variable domain (missing parts from reference TRBV11-2 and TRBJ1-1): EAGVAQSPRYKIIEKRQSVAFWCNPISGHATLYWYQQILGQGPKLLIQFQNNGVVDDSQLPKDRFSAERLKGVDSTLKIQPAKLEDSAVYLCASSLVLPPGSMEAFFGQGTRLTVV.

In regard to this clone: This CDR3 is also generated by other DNA sequences in the sample. The V gene is TRBV18, the J gene TRBJ1-1, with TRBD1 identical over 11 bases. Germline CDR1 is KGHSH and CDR2 is LQKENI. With 3 bases clipped from V and 1 base from J, the junction kept 4 bases outside the gene matches. The CDR3 totals 16 residues. The CDR3: CASSPTGTGGNTEAFF. The CDR3 coding sequence is TGTGCCAGCTCACCGACCGGGACAGGGGGGAACACTGAAGCTTTCTTT.

The chain joins TRBV6-6 to TRBJ1-2, with TRBD1 matching 11 bases. The V segment lost 5 bases and the J segment 8 bases; nucleotides outside the gene matches: 10. Looked up from germline, CDR1 is MNHNY and CDR2 is SVGAGI (reference sequence). The CDR3 is 15 residues long. CDR3 sequence: CASSPRDRGDEGYTF. The CDR3 bases are TGTGCCAGCAGTCCCCGGGACAGGGGGGATGAAGGCTACACCTTC.

This clone occurred a few times. The chain has TRBV6-1 and TRBJ1-5; possibly TRBD1 for D (6 bases). In germline, CDR1 is MNHNS, CDR2 SASEGT. The CDR3 is 15 residues long. V was cut by 6 bases and J by 1 base, with 13 bases left in between. In DNA form, the CDR3 reads TGTGCCAGCAGGGTCCCGGGGGGCAGCAATCAGCCCCAGCATTTT. Residues: CASRVPGGSNQPQHF.

In this sample, this clone turned up a few times. The CDR3 is CASSLSPHPADGYTF. The DNA for the CDR3 is TGTGCCAGCAGCTTAAGTCCCCACCCGGCAGATGGCTACACCTTC. The chain couples TRBV11-1 to TRBJ1-2, with D hard to call. This CDR3 is built from 15 residues. V was clipped by 2 bases and J by 6 bases, with 16 bases between them. CDR1 and CDR2 from the germline V gene are SGHAT and FQDESV (reference sequence).

The genes are TRBV7-8 and TRBJ1-5; maybe TRBD1 (5 bases). This CDR3 is 14 amino acids long. V was clipped by 5 bases and J by 4 bases, with 12 bases between them. CDR1 and CDR2 (germline): SGHVS, FQNEAQ. CDR3 in amino acids: CASSQGKGNQPQHF. For the CDR3, the DNA is TGTGCCAGCAGCCAAGGGAAGGGGAATCAGCCCCAGCATTTT.

The gene calls are TRBV5-8 and TRBJ1-2, with D possibly TRBD1 on 5 matching bases. Per the germline V gene, CDR1 is SGHTS and CDR2 is YDEGEE. The CDR3 is made up of 13 amino acids. V lost 4 bases to trimming and J lost 4 bases, with 11 bases between them. The CDR3 DNA reads TGTGCCAGCAGCGTGGACATGGGCTATGGCTACACCTTC. Its translation: CASSVDMGYGYTF.

The genes are TRBV7-8 and TRBJ1-5; D possibly corresponds to TRBD1 (5 bases). Trimming stripped 5 bases from V and 5 bases from J, with 19 bases between. CDR3 length equals 16 residues. Per germline, CDR1 SGHVS and CDR2 FQNEAQ. The CDR3 loop reads CASSGPGRVGDQPQHF. For the CDR3, the DNA is TGTGCCAGCAGCGGCCCCGGCAGGGTCGGGGATCAGCCCCAGCATTTT.

In its sample, this clone was seen a few times. This chain joins TRBV12-5 and TRBJ1-2; 8 bases map to TRBD1. CDR1 LGHNT and CDR2 FRNRAP come from the germline V gene. Trimming at V came to 6 bases and at J to 4 bases, leaving 4 bases not matched to a gene. The CDR3 sequence is 13 residues long. CDR3 in amino acids: CASGKTGVYGYTF. The DNA of the CDR3 is TGTGCTAGTGGGAAGACAGGGGTCTATGGCTACACCTTC. The full variable domain, with the rest looked up from reference TRBV12-5 and TRBJ1-2, is DARVTQTPRHKVTEMGQEVTMRCQPILGHNTVFWYRQTMMQGLELLAYFRNRAPLDDSGMPKDRFSAEMPDATLATLKIQPSEPRDSAVYFCASGKTGVYGYTFGSGTRLTVV.

The chain uses TRBV6-6 and TRBJ1-6; D is ambiguous. Germline V lookup: CDR1 MNHNY, CDR2 SVGAGI (reference sequence). This CDR3 has 13 amino acids. The germline V and J ends were trimmed by 0 bases and 6 bases, with 3 bases remaining between them. The DNA of the CDR3 is TGTGCCAGCAGTTACTCGACTAATTCACCCCTCCACTTT. Translation gives CASSYSTNSPLHF.

The chain has TRBV5-4 and TRBJ2-6, with D tentatively TRBD1 or TRBD2 (5 bases each). V was cut by 3 bases and J by 0 bases, with 16 bases left in between. In germline, CDR1 is SGHNT, CDR2 YYREEE (reference sequence). The CDR3 runs 18 residues. CDR3 sequence reads: CASSSGWTADSGANVLTF. CDR3 bases: TGTGCCAGCAGCTCAGGGTGGACTGCCGACTCTGGGGCCAACGTCCTGACTTTC.

This clone is a singleton in its sample. The genes are TRBV25-1 and TRBJ1-2; possible D gene TRBD1, 5 bases. The germline V gene encodes CDR1 MGHDK and CDR2 SYGVNS. Trimming cost V 7 bases and J 5 bases, with 14 bases left between them. This CDR3 spans 13 amino acids. DNA for the CDR3: TGTGCCAGCAAGGACACTTCGTTTTATGGCTACACCTTC. Translated, it gives CASKDTSFYGYTF.

The V gene is TRBV7-2, the J gene TRBJ1-4; TRBD1 agrees at 10 bases. J gave up 4 bases and V 5 bases, and 7 bases lay outside the gene matches. Per the germline V gene, CDR1 is SGHTA and CDR2 is FQGNSA. The CDR3 totals 16 residues. The CDR3 is CASSHGQGEFNEKLFF. The CDR3 region has the DNA TGTGCCAGCAGCCACGGACAGGGGGAGTTTAATGAAAAACTGTTTTTT. The full variable domain, in which reference TRBV7-2 and TRBJ1-4 provide the parts outside the CDR3, is GAGVSQSPSNKVTEKGKDVELRCDPISGHTALYWYRQSLGQGLEFLIYFQGNSAPDKSGLPSDRFSAERTGGSVSTLTIQRTQQEDSAVYLCASSHGQGEFNEKLFFGSGTQLSVL.

This chain uses TRBV5-4 with TRBJ2-6; D not certain. The CDR3 spans 12 residues. Germline V lookup: CDR1 SGHNT, CDR2 YYREEE (reference sequence). CDR3 DNA: TGTGCACTGGGCTCTGGGGCCAACGTCCTGACTTTC. This codes for CALGSGANVLTF.

J is TRBJ2-1 and V is TRBV10-2; D is unresolved. Per the germline V gene, CDR1 is WSHSY and CDR2 is SAAADI. V was trimmed by 10 bases and J by 7 bases, leaving 8 bases between them. This CDR3 has 10 amino acids. CDR3 nucleotides: TGCGCCACCCCTTTAAATGAGCAGTTCTTC. The encoded protein is CATPLNEQFF.

The chain recombines TRBV30 with TRBJ2-7; a weak D match, TRBD1 (5 bases). Looked up from germline, CDR1 is GTSNPN and CDR2 is SVGIG (reference sequence). V was clipped by 0 bases and J by 4 bases, with 10 bases between them. The CDR3 has 13 residues. The CDR3 DNA sequence: TGTGCCTGGAGTGTATCAGGGCCATACGAGCAGTACTTC. Translated: CAWSVSGPYEQYF.

In this sample, this clone turned up a few times. The V gene is TRBV19, the J gene TRBJ1-2; maybe TRBD1 (5 bases). Trimming cost V 1 base and J 4 bases, with 16 bases left between them. Germline V gives CDR1 LNHDA, CDR2 SQIVND (reference sequence). The CDR3 contains 16 residues. In nucleotides, the CDR3 is TGTGCCAGTAGTATAGTCCGGGGGACCCAGACCTATGGCTACACCTTC. It specifies CASSIVRGTQTYGYTF.

This rearrangement joins TRBV9 to TRBJ1-1; 10 nucleotides line up with TRBD1. CDR1 and CDR2 from the germline V gene are SGDLS and YYNGEE. The CDR3 extends over 16 amino acids. V was pared by 0 bases and J by 5 bases, with 7 bases of the junction left unmatched. The CDR3 bases are TGTGCCAGCAGCGTAGTGGTCGGACAGGGGGGTACTGAAGCTTTCTTT. Translated: CASSVVVGQGGTEAFF.

This rearrangement joins TRBV18 to TRBJ2-6, with 7 bases that match TRBD1. The CDR3 consists of 18 residues. After removal of 4 bases from V and 0 bases from J, the junction contained 9 bases not matched to a gene. Germline V gene data show CDR1 as KGHSH and CDR2 as LQKENI. In DNA, the CDR3 is TGTGCCAGCTCACGAATAGGGACAGCAAGCTCTGGGGCCAACGTCCTGACTTTC. The encoded protein is CASSRIGTASSGANVLTF. The full variable domain, its missing parts supplied by reference TRBV18 and TRBJ2-6, is NAGVMQNPRHLVRRRGQEARLRCSPMKGHSHVYWYRQLPEEGLKFMVYLQKENIIDESGMPKERFSAEFPKEGPSILRIQQVVRGDSAAYFCASSRIGTASSGANVLTFGAGSRLTVL.

The chain couples TRBV4-1 to TRBJ1-3; 7 bases are a match to TRBD1. The CDR3 totals 15 residues. V shed 3 bases and J 0 bases; nucleotides not matched to a gene: 2. Germline V gene lookup returns CDR1 MGHRA and CDR2 YSYEKL. The CDR3: CASSQGQSSGNTIYF. The DNA for the CDR3 is TGCGCCAGCAGCCAGGGACAGAGCTCTGGAAACACCATATATTTT.

This clone was recorded once. This chain uses TRBV6-5 with TRBJ2-2; D is undetermined. V gave up 2 bases and J gave up 6 bases, with 4 bases separating them. CDR1 is MNHEY and CDR2 is SVGAGI in the germline V gene. The CDR3 extends over 12 amino acids. CDR3 in amino acids: CASSYGPGELFF. CDR3 bases: TGTGCCAGCAGTTACGGACCCGGGGAGCTGTTTTTT.

V usage is TRBV19 and J usage is TRBJ1-6, with D possibly being TRBD1 (5 bases). CDR3 size: 16 residues. Per germline, CDR1 LNHDA and CDR2 SQIVND (reference sequence). V shed 5 bases and J shed 9 bases, with 20 bases lying between them. DNA for the CDR3: TGTGCCAGTAGTCCCCACGTAGGGGTTGGATCTTCACCCCTCCACTTT. The encoded protein is CASSPHVGVGSSPLHF.